Presented here are 26 T cell receptor beta chains from one specimen sequenced in a study of shared clonotypes between healthy human individuals. Using immunoSEQ multiplex PCR, the repertoire was profiled, and TCRdb retains in-frame clones only, with some absent. The table lists a few million clones, approximately 95% of them singletons. Sequenced sample: naive CD4+ T cells from PBMCs. The sample's subset: CD45RA+ positively selected. The receptors come from a man younger than 35 in good health. Some clones in this sample may be carry-over from other donors' samples.

Notes on this clone: Different DNA sequences within this sample yield the same CDR3. This sequence joins TRBV5-4 and TRBJ2-3; 9 bases are a match to TRBD1. Germline V CDR1 and CDR2: SGHNT, YYREEE (reference sequence). Trimming cost V 0 bases and J 5 bases; bases outside gene matches: 4. The CDR3 is 15 residues long. In nucleotides, the CDR3 is TGTGCCAGCAGCTTGGCACAGGGGGCGCGAGATACGCAGTATTTT. Its translation is CASSLAQGARDTQYF.

This chain links TRBV4-2 with TRBJ2-3; D gene unclear. CDR3 length: 15 amino acids. The V gene's germline CDR1 is LGHNA and CDR2 YNFKEQ. V lost 4 bases, J lost 3 bases, and 14 bases lay in between. CDR3 bases: TGTGCCAGCAGCCCAGCGCCCGTCGGGACAGATACGCAGTATTTT. Protein product: CASSPAPVGTDTQYF.

V and J are TRBV27 and TRBJ2-3, with 9 bases fitting TRBD2. This CDR3 has 17 amino acids. Per germline, CDR1 MNHEY and CDR2 SMNVEV (reference sequence). The J segment lost 2 bases and the V segment lost 4 bases, leaving 10 bases of the junction unmatched. The CDR3 sequence is CASSSRPSGISTDTQYF. For the CDR3, the DNA is TGTGCCAGCAGTTCGAGGCCTAGCGGGATTTCCACAGATACGCAGTATTTT.

The CDR3 sequence: CASSLGGAQGRYGYTF. CDR3 nucleotide sequence: TGTGCCAGCAGTTTGGGAGGGGCTCAGGGGCGCTATGGCTACACCTTC. The chain carries TRBV28 and TRBJ1-2, with D tentatively TRBD1 (6 bases). The germline CDR1 and CDR2 sequences are MDHEN and SYDVKM. V lost 3 bases and J lost 4, with 18 bases in between. The CDR3 has 16 residues.

This clone appeared a few times. V usage is TRBV30 and J usage is TRBJ1-1; possible D gene TRBD1, 6 bases. V gave up 3 bases and J gave up 3 bases, with 14 bases separating them. The V gene's germline CDR1 is GTSNPN and CDR2 SVGIG (reference sequence). This CDR3 region has 14 residues. The CDR3 DNA reads as TGTGCCTGGAGGAGGGGGGGATGGGACACTGAAGCTTTCTTT. Translating gives CAWRRGGWDTEAFF.

The chain combines TRBV15 with TRBJ1-5, with 8 bases that match TRBD1. Germline-derived CDR1 and CDR2 are LNHNV and YYDKDF (reference sequence). The V gene end was trimmed by 3 bases and the J gene end by 7 bases; junction bases not matched to a gene: 8. The CDR3 runs 15 residues. The CDR3 spells CATSRAGQGQQPQHF. Here the CDR3 DNA reads TGTGCCACCAGCAGGGCTGGACAGGGACAACAGCCCCAGCATTTT.

The gene calls are TRBV23-1 and TRBJ2-2; tentatively, D is TRBD2 (5 bases). TRBV23-1 is assigned to the ORF class and has an uncertain function. The CDR3 totals 18 residues. Trimming took off 1 base at V and 3 bases at J, with 18 bases between the two ends. The CDR3 spells CASSQLVFPSGYTGELFF. Written as DNA, the CDR3 is TGCGCCAGCAGTCAATTGGTCTTTCCGTCGGGGTACACCGGGGAGCTGTTTTTT.

This chain joins TRBV28 and TRBJ2-1, with 8 bases identical to TRBD2. The CDR3 has 15 amino acids. Germline assignment: CDR1 MDHEN and CDR2 SYDVKM. V lost 5 bases and J lost 7; bases outside the gene matches: 10. CDR3 sequence (DNA): TGTGCCAGCAGTCCCCCGGGACTAGTAGGGAATGAGCAGTTCTTC. It yields the protein CASSPPGLVGNEQFF.

The genes are TRBV7-9 and TRBJ2-2, with D hard to call. V dropped 2 bases and J dropped 3 bases, with 13 bases sitting between them. CDR1 and CDR2 from the germline V gene are SEHNR and FQNEAQ (reference sequence). The CDR3 spans 16 residues. The chain's CDR3 is CASSLQPGGDTGELFF. Here the CDR3 DNA reads TGTGCCAGCAGCTTACAGCCCGGCGGAGACACCGGGGAGCTGTTTTTT.

A remark on this clone: At the DNA level, this CDR3 is encoded by other sequences in the same sample as well. V and J are TRBV18 and TRBJ2-2, with D unresolved. The CDR3 has 14 amino acids. Germline V lookup: CDR1 KGHSH, CDR2 LQKENI. Between the trimmed V and J ends, which lost 1 base and 0 bases, there was a span of 3 bases. The CDR3 protein is CASSPRANTGELFF. CDR3 sequence (DNA): TGTGCCAGCTCACCACGAGCGAACACCGGGGAGCTGTTTTTT.

V and J are TRBV5-5 and TRBJ2-5; D is perhaps TRBD1 (7 bases). Trimming left V 4 bases short and J 7 bases short, with 23 bases between. The germline V gene encodes CDR1 SGHKS and CDR2 YYEKEE (reference sequence). The CDR3 is 16 residues long. The CDR3 reads CASSPGGRTPIRTQYF. DNA for the CDR3: TGTGCCAGCAGCCCAGGGGGGAGGACCCCAATTCGGACCCAGTACTTC. Complete variable domain (other parts from reference TRBV5-5 and TRBJ2-5): DAGVTQSPTHLIKTRGQQVTLRCSPISGHKSVSWYQQVLGQGPQFIFQYYEKEERGRGNFPDRFSARQFPNYSSELNVNALLLGDSALYLCASSPGGRTPIRTQYFGPGTRLLVL.

The chain links TRBV5-5 to TRBJ2-3; no reliable D call. The CDR3 loop spans 14 amino acids. Per germline, CDR1 SGHKS and CDR2 YYEKEE (reference sequence). Deletions cut 1 base from V and 0 bases from J, with 6 bases between. CDR3 sequence (DNA): TGTGCCAGCAGCTTGCCAGCGAGCACAGATACGCAGTATTTT. Translating gives CASSLPASTDTQYF.

The chain couples TRBV5-1 to TRBJ1-1; 7 nucleotides line up with TRBD1. CDR1 SGHRS and CDR2 YFSETQ come from the germline V gene. The CDR3 has 15 amino acids. J lost 4 bases, V lost 1 base, and 7 bases had no gene match. The CDR3 region has the DNA TGCGCCAGCAGCTTGTTCGACAGGGAGGTCACTGAAGCTTTCTTT. Translating it yields CASSLFDREVTEAFF.

V is TRBV7-7 and J is TRBJ2-2, with TRBD1 as a possible D gene (6 bases). Germline V gene sequence: CDR1 SSHAT, CDR2 FNYEAQ (reference sequence). Deletions cut 3 bases from V and 0 bases from J, with 8 bases between. This CDR3 spans 15 amino acids. CDR3 nucleotides: TGTGCCAGCAGCTTCGGACAGTCGAACACCGGGGAGCTGTTTTTT. Protein sequence: CASSFGQSNTGELFF.

This sequence joins TRBV7-2 and TRBJ1-1; TRBD1 aligns across 7 bases. J was trimmed by 4 bases and V by 6 bases; bases with no gene match: 5. CDR1 SGHTA and CDR2 FQGNSA come from the germline V gene. This CDR3 has 13 residues. The CDR3 protein is CASRLRQGTEAFF. The CDR3 nucleotides read TGTGCCAGCAGACTCCGACAGGGCACTGAAGCTTTCTTT.

The sample holds a few counts of this clone. The chain employs TRBV2 and TRBJ2-2; TRBD2 might be the D (6 bases). The CDR3 length is 17 residues. Germline CDR1 and CDR2: SNHLY and FYNNEI. Trimming left V 7 bases short and J 4 bases short, with 22 bases between. The CDR3 region has the DNA TGTGCCAGCACCAGACTCATCCCGGGACTTCTCACCGGGGAGCTGTTTTTT. It translates to CASTRLIPGLLTGELFF.

The chain couples TRBV7-2 to TRBJ1-4; 7 nucleotides agree with TRBD1. The V gene end was trimmed by 5 bases and the J gene end by 3 bases; junction bases not matched to a gene: 3. There are 14 residues in the CDR3. Germline CDR1 and CDR2: SGHTA and FQGNSA. The DNA for the CDR3 is TGTGCCAGCAGCCGACAGGGTGCTAATGAAAAACTGTTTTTT. Translated: CASSRQGANEKLFF.

The V and J genes are TRBV7-8 and TRBJ2-1; a weak D match, TRBD2 (6 bases). Germline lookup yields CDR1 SGHVS and CDR2 FQNEAQ. This CDR3 is built from 14 residues. The ends were cut back, 0 bases at V and 6 bases at J, with 9 bases in the middle. DNA of the CDR3: TGTGCCAGCAGCTTAGCGCGGGGTTCCAATGAGCAGTTCTTC. Protein sequence: CASSLARGSNEQFF.

The chain links TRBV28 to TRBJ2-1; 9 nucleotides line up with TRBD2. The germline V gene has CDR1 MDHEN and CDR2 SYDVKM. This CDR3 region has 19 residues. Germline trimming cut 7 bases from V and 0 bases from J; bases unmatched to any gene: 16. This CDR3 reads CASISWGLAGPSSYNEQFF. The CDR3 DNA reads TGTGCCAGCATATCCTGGGGGCTAGCGGGGCCGAGCTCCTACAATGAGCAGTTCTTC.

The chain joins TRBV6-1 to TRBJ1-3; no clear D. Germline CDR1 MNHNS, CDR2 SASEGT. This CDR3 is 15 amino acids long. V lost 2 bases to trimming and J lost 0 bases, with 8 bases between them. CDR3 nucleotide sequence: TGTGCCAGCAGTGAAACCGTCCACTCTGGAAACACCATATATTTT. Its translation: CASSETVHSGNTIYF.

As for this clone: Other DNA sequences in this specimen translate into the identical CDR3. The V and J genes are TRBV7-9 and TRBJ1-5, with TRBD1 as a possible D gene (5 bases). Between the trimmed V and J ends, which lost 1 base and 4 bases, there was a span of 11 bases. The CDR3 contains 15 residues. Germline V gene lookup returns CDR1 SEHNR and CDR2 FQNEAQ (reference sequence). CDR3 loop: CASSLVTGGNQPQHF. The CDR3 DNA is TGTGCCAGCAGCTTAGTGACCGGGGGGAATCAGCCCCAGCATTTT.

This chain links TRBV5-4 with TRBJ1-2, with 7 positions matching TRBD1. The CDR3 contains 15 residues. The junction had 6 bases not matched to a gene; V was cut back by 0 bases and J by 4 bases. Per germline, CDR1 SGHNT and CDR2 YYREEE (reference sequence). The CDR3 here is CASSLVRQGGYGYTF. The CDR3 nucleotides read TGTGCCAGCAGCTTGGTCCGACAGGGAGGCTATGGCTACACCTTC.

The chain recombines TRBV6-1 with TRBJ2-3; tentatively, D is TRBD1 (6 bases). The CDR3 length is 13 residues. Germline lookup yields CDR1 MNHNS and CDR2 SASEGT. The V and J ends lost 7 bases and 4 bases respectively, with 12 bases between them. For the CDR3, the DNA is TGTGCCAGCACCAGGGGTCAGTCAGATACGCAGTATTTT. This translates into CASTRGQSDTQYF.

The chain couples TRBV19 to TRBJ1-5, with D hard to call. Germline CDR1 LNHDA, CDR2 SQIVND (reference sequence). V was shortened by 2 bases and J by 4 bases, with 9 bases between the two germline ends. The CDR3 totals 14 residues. The CDR3 here is CASSILPRNQPQHF. CDR3 bases: TGTGCCAGTAGTATATTACCGAGAAATCAGCCCCAGCATTTT.

The CDR3 sequence: CASTPRASYEQYF. The CDR3 nucleotides are TGTGCCAGCACGCCCAGGGCCTCCTACGAGCAGTACTTC. The chain couples TRBV14 to TRBJ2-7, with D tentatively TRBD1 (5 bases). This CDR3 has 13 residues. V was clipped by 7 bases and J by 0 bases, with 10 bases between them. Looked up from germline, CDR1 is SGHDN and CDR2 is FVKESK.

Written as DNA, the CDR3 is TGTGCCAGTAGTATAGTCTGGGGGATCCCCTCTGGGGCCAACGTCCTGACTTTC. It encodes CASSIVWGIPSGANVLTF. The V gene is TRBV19, the J gene TRBJ2-6; D assignment may be TRBD1 or TRBD2 (5 bases each). The CDR3 loop spans 18 amino acids. V was shortened by 1 base and J by 0 bases, with 13 bases between the two germline ends. CDR1 and CDR2 from the germline V gene are LNHDA and SQIVND (reference sequence).